A selection of T cell receptor beta chains follows, all from one sample in a study of blood T cell repertoires in COVID-19. Assay: immunoSEQ multiplex PCR; the TCRdb copy retains only in-frame clones and omits some. The data contain approximately 280,000 clones, approximately 90% of them seen just once; the ten biggest clones take up roughly 5.1%. The specimen was peripheral blood. The origin of the receptors is a man between 40 and 49 years old with acute or convalescent COVID-19. The CDR3 runs from the conserved cysteine through the conserved F or W. D genes are given only for firm matches. Part of the rows lack a size; the others show once, few, many or a class for expanded clones.

v_gene	d_gene	j_gene	abundance	CDR3nt	CDR3aa
TRBV9	TRBD2	TRBJ2-3	-	TGTGCCAGCAGCGGGACTAGCGGCTTAGATACGCAGTATTTT	CASSGTSGLDTQYF
TRBV9	-	TRBJ1-1	-	TGTGCCAGCAGCGCCCCAGTAGGGGGGAACACTGAAGCTTTCTTT	CASSAPVGGNTEAFF
TRBV13	TRBD1	TRBJ2-7	few	TGTGCCAGCAGCCGCCCCCCGACAGGGGGCATCTACGAGCAGTACTTC	CASSRPPTGGIYEQYF
TRBV5-1	-	TRBJ2-5	few	TGCGCCAGCAGCTTACGGAACGGGTGGGAGACCCAGTACTTC	CASSLRNGWETQYF
TRBV27	-	TRBJ1-5	-	TGTGCCAGCAGTTTAAACGGTGCCGGTCATCAGCCCCAGCATTTT	CASSLNGAGHQPQHF
TRBV5-8	TRBD1	TRBJ2-1	-	TGTGCCAGCAGCTTGACAGGGGTCAATGAGCAGTTCTTC	CASSLTGVNEQFF
TRBV12-3/TRBV12-4	-	TRBJ1-3	-	TGTGCCTCGCGGAGGGACTCTGGAAACACCATATATTTT	CASRRDSGNTIYF
TRBV7-2	-	TRBJ2-7	-	TGTGCCAGCAGCCTTTATTGGGCAGGGGAAGAGCAGTACTTC	CASSLYWAGEEQYF
TRBV19	TRBD1	TRBJ1-1	-	TGTGCCAGTAGCCCGACAGGGAATGAAGCTTTCTTT	CASSPTGNEAFF
TRBV7-9	-	TRBJ2-2	-	TGTGCCAGCAGCTTAGCGAAGGCTTCAGGGGCCGGGGAGCTGTTTTTT	CASSLAKASGAGELFF
TRBV5-1	TRBD2	TRBJ2-1	-	TGCGCCAGCAGCTTGTCCGCCGGCGGGGGGGCCGGCTACAATGAGCAGTTCTTC	CASSLSAGGGAGYNEQFF
TRBV18	-	TRBJ1-1	-	TGTGCCAGCTCACCACGCCCCCAGGGCGACACTGAAGCTTTCTTT	CASSPRPQGDTEAFF
TRBV20-1	-	TRBJ2-7	-	TGCAGTGCTAGACGGGACTACGAGCAGTACTTC	CSARRDYEQYF
TRBV5-1	TRBD2	TRBJ2-2	-	TGCGCCAGCAGCAAATCGGGACTAGCGGGCGACAACACCGGGGAGCTGTTTTTT	CASSKSGLAGDNTGELFF
TRBV7-2	-	TRBJ1-6	-	TGTGCCAGCAGCTTAGCGTTGGGACGGGGGAATTCACCCCTCCACTTT	CASSLALGRGNSPLHF
TRBV11-2	TRBD2	TRBJ2-1	few	TGTGCCAGCAGCTTAGCTGGCGGGGGGGCCAGCAATGAGCAGTTCTTC	CASSLAGGGASNEQFF
TRBV3-1/TRBV3-2	-	TRBJ2-7	-	TGTGCCAGCAGCCAAGTTAGACGTCTAGCGAGGGCAGACGAGCAGTACTTC	CASSQVRRLARADEQYF
TRBV6-1	-	TRBJ1-6	-	TGTGCCAGCAGTGAAGCGGGGAGGATCTCACCCCTCCACTTT	CASSEAGRISPLHF
TRBV30	-	TRBJ2-3	-	TGTGCCTACAGCGGTAGCACAGATACGCAGTATTTT	CAYSGSTDTQYF
TRBV30	TRBD1	TRBJ2-3	-	TGTGCCTGGAGTGGGGGACAGGGGGCAGATACGCAGTATTTT	CAWSGGQGADTQYF
TRBV2	TRBD1	TRBJ1-4	-	TGTGCCAGCAGTAGCCAGGGGGCTACTAATGAAAAACTGTTTTTT	CASSSQGATNEKLFF
TRBV12-3/TRBV12-4	-	TRBJ1-2	-	TGTGCCAGCAGGTTGTGGGGGGGCGGCTACACCTTC	CASRLWGGGYTF
TRBV12-5	-	TRBJ2-3	once	TGTGCTAGTGGGGGACTCCTAACCCGCTCAGATACGCAGTATTTT	CASGGLLTRSDTQYF
TRBV11-2	-	TRBJ2-7	-	TGTGCCAGCAGCTTATCGGGCGGGCTCCCTCTCTCCTACGAGCAGTACTTC	CASSLSGGLPLSYEQYF
TRBV7-2	-	TRBJ1-5	-	TGTGCCAGCAGCTTTAGTGGGCTGAGCAATCAGCCCCAGCATTTT	CASSFSGLSNQPQHF
TRBV6-2/TRBV6-3	-	TRBJ1-1	-	TGTGCCAGCAGTAAATTACAGGGGAACACTGAAGCTTTCTTT	CASSKLQGNTEAFF
TRBV12-5	TRBD1	TRBJ2-1	-	TGTGCTAGTGGCAGAACCGGGACAGCGTTAAACAATGAGCAGTTCTTC	CASGRTGTALNNEQFF